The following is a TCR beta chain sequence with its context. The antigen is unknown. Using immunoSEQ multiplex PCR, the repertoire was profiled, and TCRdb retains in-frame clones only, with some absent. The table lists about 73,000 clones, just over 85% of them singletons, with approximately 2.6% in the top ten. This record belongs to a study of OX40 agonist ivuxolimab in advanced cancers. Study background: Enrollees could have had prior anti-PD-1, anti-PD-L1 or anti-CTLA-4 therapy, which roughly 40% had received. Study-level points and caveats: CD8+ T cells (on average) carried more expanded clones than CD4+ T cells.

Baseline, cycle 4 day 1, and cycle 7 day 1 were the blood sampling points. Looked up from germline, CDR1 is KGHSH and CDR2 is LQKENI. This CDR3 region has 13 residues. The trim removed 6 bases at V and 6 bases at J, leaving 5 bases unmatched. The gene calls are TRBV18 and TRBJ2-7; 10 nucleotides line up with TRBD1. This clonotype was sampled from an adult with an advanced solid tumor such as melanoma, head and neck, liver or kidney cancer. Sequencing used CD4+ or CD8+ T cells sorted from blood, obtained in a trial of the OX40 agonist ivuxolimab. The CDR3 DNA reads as TGTGCCAGCTCGCCTGGACAGGGGGTCGAGCAGTACTTC. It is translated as CASSPGQGVEQYF.